Presented here are 5 T cell receptor beta chains from one specimen sequenced in a study of identical twins. In TCRdb, the 5' RACE reads were re-called with MiXCR into one record per CDR3 protein. The sample records some 500,000 distinct CDR3 sequences, roughly 21% being singletons. These data also featured in a second study, about T cells expressing NK-cell markers.

Material for sequencing was CD4+ T cells sorted from blood. The receptors here all came from a woman aged 18-29 years in good health.

The chain employs TRBV20-1 and TRBJ2-5; 9 bases align to TRBD2. With 1 base clipped from V and 0 bases from J, the junction kept 12 bases outside the gene matches. Germline loops: CDR1 DFQATT, CDR2 SNEGSKA (reference sequence). This CDR3 is 18 amino acids long. The CDR3 DNA reads as TGCAGTGCTAGAGGAGGGGTAGCGGGGGCCCCGTACCAAGAGACCCAGTACTTC. Protein sequence: CSARGGVAGAPYQETQYF.

This clonotype was seen a handful of times. The rearrangement links TRBV7-9 to TRBJ1-2; a weak D match, TRBD1 (5 bases). V gave up 4 bases and J gave up 7 bases, with 13 bases separating them. The CDR3 loop spans 13 amino acids. Germline V gene lookup returns CDR1 SEHNR and CDR2 FQNEAQ (reference sequence). CDR3 residues: CASSSPQGVGYTF. DNA of the CDR3: TGTGCCAGCAGCTCGCCTCAGGGTGTTGGCTACACCTTC.

This chain connects TRBV18 to TRBJ1-2; 9 nucleotides agree with TRBD1. Germline values: CDR1 KGHSH, CDR2 LQKENI. This CDR3 is built from 18 residues. With V trimmed by 3 bases and J by 0 bases, 11 bases remained unmatched. The CDR3 here is CASSPLGQGSQANYGYTF. In DNA, the CDR3 is TGTGCCAGCTCACCGTTGGGACAGGGAAGTCAAGCTAACTATGGCTACACCTTC. Combining the CDR3 with reference TRBV18 and TRBJ1-2 gives the whole variable domain NAGVMQNPRHLVRRRGQEARLRCSPMKGHSHVYWYRQLPEEGLKFMVYLQKENIIDESGMPKERFSAEFPKEGPSILRIQQVVRGDSAAYFCASSPLGQGSQANYGYTFGSGTRLTVV.

This clonotype came up many times. The rearrangement uses TRBV20-1 and TRBJ1-5; tentative D call: TRBD1 (5 bases). CDR3 length equals 15 residues. Germline V CDR1 and CDR2: DFQATT, SNEGSKA (reference sequence). The V end lost 6 bases, the J end lost 1 base, and 16 bases lay between the germline ends. Here the CDR3 DNA reads TGCAGTGCGCCCGGCGGGGGAAACAGCAATCAGCCCCAGCATTTT. Amino acids: CSAPGGGNSNQPQHF.

This CDR3 reads CASSRISGKSYNEQFF. The CDR3 DNA is TGTGCCAGCAGCCGTATTAGCGGGAAATCCTACAATGAGCAGTTCTTC. The genes are TRBV11-2 and TRBJ2-1, with 8 bases identical to TRBD2. This CDR3 contains 16 residues. Germline assignment: CDR1 SGHAT and CDR2 FQNNGV. V was clipped by 5 bases and J by 1 base; unmatched bases: 7.